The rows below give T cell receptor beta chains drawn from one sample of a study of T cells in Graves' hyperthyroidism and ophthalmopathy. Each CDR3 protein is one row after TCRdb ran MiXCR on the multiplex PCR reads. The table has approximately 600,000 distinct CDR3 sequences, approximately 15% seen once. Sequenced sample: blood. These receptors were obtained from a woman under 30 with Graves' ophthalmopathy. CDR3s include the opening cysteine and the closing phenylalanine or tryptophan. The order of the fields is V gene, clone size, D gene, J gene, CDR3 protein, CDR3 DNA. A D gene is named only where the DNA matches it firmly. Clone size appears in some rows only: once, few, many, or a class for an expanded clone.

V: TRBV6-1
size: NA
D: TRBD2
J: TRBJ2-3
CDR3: CASRETLGGGFADTQYF
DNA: TGTGCCAGCAGAGAGACTCTGGGCGGGGGTTTTGCAGATACGCAGTATTTT

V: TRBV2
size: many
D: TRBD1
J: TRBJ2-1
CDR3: CASSENRDSYNEQFF
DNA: TGTGCCAGCAGTGAGAACCGGGACAGTTACAATGAGCAGTTCTTC

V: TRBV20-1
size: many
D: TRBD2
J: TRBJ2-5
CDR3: CSARDLEGLGAETQYF
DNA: TGCAGTGCTAGAGATCTCGAGGGACTAGGCGCAGAGACCCAGTACTTC

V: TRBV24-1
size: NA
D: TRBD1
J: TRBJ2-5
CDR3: CATSDPGQGAIETQYF
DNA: TGTGCCACCAGTGATCCGGGACAGGGAGCAATAGAGACCCAGTACTTC

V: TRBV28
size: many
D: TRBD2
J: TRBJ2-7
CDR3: CASNVAGGVYEQYF
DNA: TGTGCCAGCAACGTAGCGGGAGGCGTCTACGAGCAGTACTTC

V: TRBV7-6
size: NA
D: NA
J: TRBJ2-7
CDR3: CASSLARGNPYEQYF
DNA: TGTGCCAGCAGCTTAGCGAGGGGGAACCCCTACGAGCAGTACTTC

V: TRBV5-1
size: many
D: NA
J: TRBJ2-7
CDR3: CASSLAGDEQYF
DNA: TGTGCCAGCAGCTTAGCAGGGGACGAGCAGTACTTC

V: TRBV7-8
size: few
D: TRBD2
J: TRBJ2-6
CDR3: CASSSPVDSGRAPSGANVLTF
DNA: TGTGCCAGCAGCTCCCCGGTGGATAGCGGGAGGGCCCCCTCTGGGGCCAACGTCCTGACTTTC

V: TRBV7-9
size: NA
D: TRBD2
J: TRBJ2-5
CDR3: CASSPGTSGGDYLETQYF
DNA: TGTGCCAGCAGTCCCGGGACTAGCGGGGGAGATTACCTGGAGACCCAGTACTTC

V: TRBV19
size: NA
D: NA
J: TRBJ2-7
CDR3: CASSMGTYSYEQYF
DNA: TGTGCCAGTAGTATGGGGACGTACTCCTACGAGCAGTACTTC

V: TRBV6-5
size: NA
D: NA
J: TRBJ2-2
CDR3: CASRVTSSGWWDHTGELFF
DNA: TGTGCCAGCAGAGTTACTAGCAGCGGCTGGTGGGACCACACCGGGGAGCTGTTTTTT

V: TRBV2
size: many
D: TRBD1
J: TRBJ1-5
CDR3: CATRDRGERPQHF
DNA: TGTGCCACCCGGGACAGGGGGGAAAGGCCCCAGCATTTT

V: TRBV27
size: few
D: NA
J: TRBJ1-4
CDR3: CASGWGYEKLFF
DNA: TGTGCCAGCGGATGGGGATATGAAAAACTGTTTTTT

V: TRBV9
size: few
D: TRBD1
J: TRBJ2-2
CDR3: CASSAGTGGSWSPGELFF
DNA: TGTGCCAGCAGCGCCGGGACAGGGGGCTCTTGGTCCCCCGGGGAGCTGTTTTTT

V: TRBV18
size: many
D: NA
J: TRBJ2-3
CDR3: CASSPPASSTDTQYF
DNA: TGTGCCAGCTCACCCCCAGCGAGTAGCACAGATACGCAGTATTTT

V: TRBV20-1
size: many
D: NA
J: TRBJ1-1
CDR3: CSAREYTEAFF
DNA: TGCAGTGCTAGGGAGTACACTGAAGCTTTCTTT

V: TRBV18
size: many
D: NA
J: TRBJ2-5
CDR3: CASSPRRDQETQYF
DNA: TGTGCCAGCTCACCACGGCGGGACCAAGAGACCCAGTACTTC

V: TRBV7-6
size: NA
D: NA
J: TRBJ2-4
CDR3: CASSPRQGGGNIQYF
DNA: TGTGCCAGCAGCCCCCGACAGGGAGGGGGAAACATTCAGTACTTC

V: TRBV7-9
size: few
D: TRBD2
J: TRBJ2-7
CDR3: CASSSGGDYSYEQYF
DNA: TGTGCCAGCAGCTCTGGGGGGGACTACTCCTACGAGCAGTACTTC

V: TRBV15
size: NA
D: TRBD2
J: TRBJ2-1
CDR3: CATSRGGWAGGPGNEQFF
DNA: TGTGCCACCAGCAGGGGGGGCTGGGCGGGAGGGCCAGGCAATGAGCAGTTCTTC

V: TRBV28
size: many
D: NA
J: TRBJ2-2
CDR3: CASSHLVVNTGELFF
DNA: TGTGCCAGCAGTCATCTAGTAGTGAACACCGGGGAGCTGTTTTTT

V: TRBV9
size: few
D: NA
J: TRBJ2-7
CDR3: CASSAFGGGYYEQYF
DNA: TGTGCCAGCAGCGCCTTTGGAGGAGGCTACTACGAGCAGTACTTC

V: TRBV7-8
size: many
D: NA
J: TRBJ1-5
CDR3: CASSLVRGNQPQHF
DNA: TGTGCCAGCAGCTTAGTACGGGGTAATCAGCCCCAGCATTTT

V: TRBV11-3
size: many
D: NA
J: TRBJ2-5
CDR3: CASSLGTGRKGETQYF
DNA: TGTGCCAGCAGCTTGGGCACAGGGCGAAAAGGGGAGACCCAGTACTTC

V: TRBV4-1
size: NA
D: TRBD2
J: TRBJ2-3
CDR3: CASSQGLAGVDTQYF
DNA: TGCGCCAGCAGCCAAGGACTAGCGGGGGTAGATACGCAGTATTTT

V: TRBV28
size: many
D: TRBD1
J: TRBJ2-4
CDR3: CASSMYRTGHTKNIQYF
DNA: TGTGCCAGCAGTATGTACCGGACAGGGCACACCAAAAACATTCAGTACTTC

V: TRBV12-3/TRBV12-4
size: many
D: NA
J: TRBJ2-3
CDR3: CASSYNTDTQYF
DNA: TGTGCCAGCAGTTACAACACAGATACGCAGTATTTT

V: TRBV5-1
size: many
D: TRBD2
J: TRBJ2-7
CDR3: CASSSGLTSGSYEQYF
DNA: TGCGCCAGCAGCTCGGGGTTGACTAGCGGGAGCTACGAGCAGTACTTC

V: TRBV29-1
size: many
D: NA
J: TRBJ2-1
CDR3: CSAQRRGRSNEQFF
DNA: TGCAGCGCCCAACGTAGAGGGCGAAGCAATGAGCAGTTCTTC

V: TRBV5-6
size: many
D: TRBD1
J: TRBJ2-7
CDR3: CASSLGLGQGDYEQYF
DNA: TGTGCCAGCAGCTTGGGCCTAGGGCAGGGGGACTACGAGCAGTACTTC

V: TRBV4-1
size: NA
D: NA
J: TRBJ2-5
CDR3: CASSHPLRGVKETQYF
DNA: TGCGCCAGCAGCCATCCCCTGAGGGGGGTGAAAGAGACCCAGTACTTC

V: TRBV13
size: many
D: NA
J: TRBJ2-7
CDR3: CASGAGPSYEQYF
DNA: TGTGCCAGCGGGGCAGGACCTTCCTACGAGCAGTACTTC

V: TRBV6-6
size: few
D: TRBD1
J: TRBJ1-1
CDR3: CASSYGQGSTEAFF
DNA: TGTGCCAGCAGTTACGGACAGGGAAGCACTGAAGCTTTCTTT

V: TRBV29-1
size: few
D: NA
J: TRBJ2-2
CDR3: CSGGAVGELFF
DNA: TGCAGCGGCGGAGCGGTCGGGGAGCTGTTTTTT

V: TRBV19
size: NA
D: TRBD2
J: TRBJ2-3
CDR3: CASSREAGGNTDTQYF
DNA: TGTGCCAGTAGTCGTGAAGCGGGAGGAAACACAGATACGCAGTATTTT

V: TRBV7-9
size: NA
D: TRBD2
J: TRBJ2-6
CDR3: CASSWGGDRGTF
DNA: TGTGCCAGCAGTTGGGGGGGTGACAGAGGGACTTTC